These T cell receptor beta chains were read from a single sample in a study of human CD8 memory T cell subsets. Reanalyzing the 5' RACE reads, TCRdb keeps one entry per CDR3 protein, without DNA. The repertoire table contains around 10,000 distinct CDR3 sequences. The sequencing sample was made of CD8+ T cells from PBMCs. These receptor sequences come from a human donor in good health. Each CDR3 is given with its conserved first and last residue. Size is stated for part of the rows, as once, few or many counts, or as a class when the clone is expanded.

TRBV7-9	TRBJ2-5	NA	CASSPFDREETQYF
TRBV28	TRBJ1-2	NA	CASRNVADYGYTF
TRBV19	TRBJ2-7	NA	CASSPYGTYSYEQYF
TRBV7-9	TRBJ1-1	medium-sized	CASSGLSGSALNTEAFF
TRBV29-1	TRBJ2-3	NA	CSVVAGLADTQYF
TRBV20-1	TRBJ2-3	NA	CSARPFITDTQYF
TRBV10-3	TRBJ2-1	NA	CAISESMAGGYNEQFF
TRBV15	TRBJ2-2	medium-sized	CATSRDMAGGNTGELFF
TRBV20-1	TRBJ1-1	NA	CSAHTRELGNTEAFF
TRBV4-1	TRBJ1-3	medium-sized	CASSQDVMAAGNTIYF
TRBV4-3	TRBJ2-5	medium-sized	CASSQDVEQETQYF
TRBV2	TRBJ1-5	NA	CASSGVSDQYQPQHF
TRBV5-1	TRBJ2-7	NA	CASSSDRVSYEQYF
TRBV3-2	TRBJ1-2	NA	CASSQDRFSYGYTF
TRBV7-3	TRBJ2-7	NA	CASSLGEASGLYEQYF
TRBV7-9	TRBJ1-1	medium-sized	CASSRNSGTGGYGTEAFF
TRBV7-9	TRBJ1-1	NA	CASKFSGTAITEAFF
TRBV19	TRBJ1-2	NA	CASSIIAGGSSGYTF
TRBV28	TRBJ2-7	NA	CASSFTVSYEQYF
TRBV7-2	TRBJ2-3	NA	CASSATSAGLDTQYF
TRBV14	TRBJ2-7	NA	CASSQPQTGDEQYF
TRBV20-1	TRBJ2-1	NA	CSARGLAGVINEQFF
TRBV28	TRBJ1-5	NA	CASSYDHSIGGLGQPQHF
TRBV28	TRBJ2-7	NA	CASQMTGSAYEQYF
TRBV5-1	TRBJ1-2	NA	CASSSDRGRTGYTF
TRBV10-1	TRBJ1-1	medium-sized	CASSDGGEAFF
TRBV12-3/TRBV12-4	TRBJ1-1	NA	CASSYLPDRHTEAFF
TRBV5-1	TRBJ2-1	NA	CASSSTGGAYNEQFF
TRBV4-1	TRBJ2-1	NA	CASSRGPNRDRSNEQFF
TRBV13	TRBJ2-7	NA	CASSSGTSGKTYEQYF
TRBV10-3	TRBJ2-2	NA	CAISEELAGASNTGELFF
TRBV6-5	TRBJ2-7	NA	CASSLGQGYEQYF
TRBV7-6	TRBJ2-3	NA	CASSLATGNTDTQYF
TRBV10-3	TRBJ2-2	NA	CAILRPGASNTGELFF
TRBV20-1	TRBJ2-7	NA	CSALFDREGYEQYF
TRBV29-1	TRBJ2-5	NA	CSVDGRDSRSLETQYF
TRBV7-3	TRBJ2-3	NA	CASRVAGSTDTQYF
TRBV27	TRBJ1-4	NA	CASSRSPGYTNEKLFF
TRBV5-1	TRBJ1-2	NA	CASSPTRGWEDGYTF
TRBV4-1	TRBJ2-1	NA	CASSLSSGEYNEQFF
TRBV10-3	TRBJ1-3	NA	CAISESQKKDRSYWGSGNTIYF
TRBV6-6	TRBJ2-3	NA	CASRERIGPGTDTQYF
TRBV4-2	TRBJ1-2	NA	CASSPRTGNYGYTF
TRBV7-2	TRBJ2-7	NA	CASSLLYEQYF
TRBV3-1	TRBJ2-5	NA	CASSQEEGFETQYF
TRBV7-9	TRBJ1-3	NA	CASSPHLTGASSGNTIYF
TRBV6-2/TRBV6-3	TRBJ2-3	NA	CASRLNFYATDTQYF